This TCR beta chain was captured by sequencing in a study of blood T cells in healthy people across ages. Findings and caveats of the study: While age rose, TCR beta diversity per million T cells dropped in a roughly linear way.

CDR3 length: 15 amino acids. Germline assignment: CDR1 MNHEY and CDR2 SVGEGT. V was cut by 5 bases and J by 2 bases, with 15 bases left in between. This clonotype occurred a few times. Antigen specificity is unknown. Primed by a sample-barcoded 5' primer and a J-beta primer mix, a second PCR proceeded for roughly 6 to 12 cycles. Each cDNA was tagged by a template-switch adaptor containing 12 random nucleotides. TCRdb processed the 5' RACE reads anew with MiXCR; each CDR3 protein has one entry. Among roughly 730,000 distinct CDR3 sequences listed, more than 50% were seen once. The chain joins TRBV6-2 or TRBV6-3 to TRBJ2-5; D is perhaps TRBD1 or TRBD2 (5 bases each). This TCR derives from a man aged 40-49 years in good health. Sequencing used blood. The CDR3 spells CASSGLDRFQETQYF. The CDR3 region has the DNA TGTGCCAGCAGTGGACTTGACAGATTTCAAGAGACCCAGTACTTC.